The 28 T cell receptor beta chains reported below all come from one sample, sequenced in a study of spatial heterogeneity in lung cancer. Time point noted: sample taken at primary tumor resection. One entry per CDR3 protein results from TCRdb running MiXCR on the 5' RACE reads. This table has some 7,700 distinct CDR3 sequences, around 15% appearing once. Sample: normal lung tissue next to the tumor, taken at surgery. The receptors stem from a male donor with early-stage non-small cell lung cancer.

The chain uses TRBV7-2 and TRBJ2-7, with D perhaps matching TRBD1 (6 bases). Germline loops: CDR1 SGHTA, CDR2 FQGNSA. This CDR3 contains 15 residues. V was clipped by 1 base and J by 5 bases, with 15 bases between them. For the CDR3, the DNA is TGTGCCAGCAGCTTAGAGGCAGGGGAAACGCACGAGCAGTACTTC. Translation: CASSLEAGETHEQYF.

The CDR3: CATSDTGNTDTQYF. As DNA, the CDR3 is TGTGCCACCAGTGACACAGGGAACACAGATACGCAGTATTTT. The chain couples TRBV24-1 to TRBJ2-3; D possibly corresponds to TRBD1 (6 bases). CDR3 length: 14 residues. The V end was cut by 4 bases, the J end by 2 bases, with 9 bases between. The germline CDR1 and CDR2 sequences are KGHDR and SFDVKD.

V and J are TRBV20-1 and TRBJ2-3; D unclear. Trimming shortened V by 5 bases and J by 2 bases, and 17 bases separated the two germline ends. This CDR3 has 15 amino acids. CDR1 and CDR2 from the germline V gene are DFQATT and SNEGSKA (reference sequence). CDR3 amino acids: CSAPALSPYTDTQYF. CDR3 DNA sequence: TGCAGTGCTCCCGCTTTATCCCCTTACACAGATACGCAGTATTTT.

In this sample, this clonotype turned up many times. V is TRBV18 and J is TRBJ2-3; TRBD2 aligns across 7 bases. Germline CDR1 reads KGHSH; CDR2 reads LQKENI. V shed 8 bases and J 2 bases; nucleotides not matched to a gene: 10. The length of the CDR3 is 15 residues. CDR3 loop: CASLPPSGYTDTQYF. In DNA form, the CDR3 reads TGTGCCAGCCTTCCTCCTAGCGGATACACAGATACGCAGTATTTT.

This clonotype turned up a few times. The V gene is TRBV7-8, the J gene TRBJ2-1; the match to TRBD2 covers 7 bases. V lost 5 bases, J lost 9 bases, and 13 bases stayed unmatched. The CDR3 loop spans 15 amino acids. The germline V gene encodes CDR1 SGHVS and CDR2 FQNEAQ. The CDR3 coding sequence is TGTGCCAGCAGCCCTGAGCGGGGCCCGGGAACTGAGCAGTTCTTC. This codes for CASSPERGPGTEQFF.

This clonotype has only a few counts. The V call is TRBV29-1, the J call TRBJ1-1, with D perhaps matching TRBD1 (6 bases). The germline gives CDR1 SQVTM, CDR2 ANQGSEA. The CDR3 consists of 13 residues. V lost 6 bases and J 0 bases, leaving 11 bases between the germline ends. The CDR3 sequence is CSVLRGMNTEAFF. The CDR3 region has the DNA TGCAGCGTGCTCAGGGGTATGAACACTGAAGCTTTCTTT.

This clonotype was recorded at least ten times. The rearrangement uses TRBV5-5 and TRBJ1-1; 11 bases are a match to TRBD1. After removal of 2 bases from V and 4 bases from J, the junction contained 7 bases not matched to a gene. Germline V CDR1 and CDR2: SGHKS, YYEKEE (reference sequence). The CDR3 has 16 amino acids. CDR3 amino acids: CASSFEAGTGGTEAFF. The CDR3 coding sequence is TGTGCCAGCAGCTTCGAAGCCGGGACAGGGGGCACTGAAGCTTTCTTT.

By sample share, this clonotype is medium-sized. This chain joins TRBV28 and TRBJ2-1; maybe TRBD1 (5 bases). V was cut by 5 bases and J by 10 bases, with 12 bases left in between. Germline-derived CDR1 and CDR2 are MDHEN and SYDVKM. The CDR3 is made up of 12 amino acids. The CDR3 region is CASSPGLGEQFF. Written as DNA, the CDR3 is TGTGCCAGCAGTCCAGGGTTGGGGGAGCAGTTCTTC. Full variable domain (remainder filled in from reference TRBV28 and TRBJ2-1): DVKVTQSSRYLVKRTGEKVFLECVQDMDHENMFWYRQDPGLGLRLIYFSYDVKMKEKGDIPEGYSVSREKKERFSLILESASTNQTSMYLCASSPGLGEQFFGPGTRLTVL.

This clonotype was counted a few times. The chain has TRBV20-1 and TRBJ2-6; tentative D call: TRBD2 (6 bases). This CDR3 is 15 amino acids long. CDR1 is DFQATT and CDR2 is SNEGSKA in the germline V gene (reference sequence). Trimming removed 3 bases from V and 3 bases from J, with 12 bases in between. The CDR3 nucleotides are TGCAGTGCTAGCCCACTAGCTCGTGGGGCCAACGTCCTGACTTTC. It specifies CSASPLARGANVLTF.

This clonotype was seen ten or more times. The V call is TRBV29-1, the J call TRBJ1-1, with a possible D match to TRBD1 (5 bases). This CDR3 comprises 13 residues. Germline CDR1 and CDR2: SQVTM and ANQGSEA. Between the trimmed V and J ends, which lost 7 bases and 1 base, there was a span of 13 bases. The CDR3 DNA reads TGCAGCGCAAAAGGGGCTACGAACACTGAAGCTTTCTTT. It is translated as CSAKGATNTEAFF.

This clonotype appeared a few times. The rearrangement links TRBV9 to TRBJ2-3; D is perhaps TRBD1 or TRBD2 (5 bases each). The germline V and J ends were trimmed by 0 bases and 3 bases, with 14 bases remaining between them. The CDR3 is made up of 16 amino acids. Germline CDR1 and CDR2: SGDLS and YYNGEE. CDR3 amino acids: CASSVAGGIGTDTQYF. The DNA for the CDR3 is TGTGCCAGCAGCGTAGCTGGGGGAATCGGTACAGATACGCAGTATTTT.

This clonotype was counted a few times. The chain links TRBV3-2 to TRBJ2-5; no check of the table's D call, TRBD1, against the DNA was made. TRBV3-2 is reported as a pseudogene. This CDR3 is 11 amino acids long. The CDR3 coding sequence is TGTGCCAGCAGCCCCGGGGAGACCCAGTACTTC. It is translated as CASSPGETQYF.

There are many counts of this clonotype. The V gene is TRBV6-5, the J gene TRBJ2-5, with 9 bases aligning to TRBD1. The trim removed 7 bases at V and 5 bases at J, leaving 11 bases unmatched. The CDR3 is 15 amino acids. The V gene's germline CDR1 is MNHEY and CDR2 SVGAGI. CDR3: CASTTQGAYWETQYF. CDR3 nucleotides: TGTGCCAGCACAACACAGGGGGCGTATTGGGAGACCCAGTACTTC.

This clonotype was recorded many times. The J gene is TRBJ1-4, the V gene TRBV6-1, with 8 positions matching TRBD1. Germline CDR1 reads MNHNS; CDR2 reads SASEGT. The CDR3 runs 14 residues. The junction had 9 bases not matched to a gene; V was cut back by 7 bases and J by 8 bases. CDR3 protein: CASTIDRGEEKLFF. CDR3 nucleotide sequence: TGTGCCAGCACCATCGACAGGGGCGAGGAAAAACTGTTTTTT.

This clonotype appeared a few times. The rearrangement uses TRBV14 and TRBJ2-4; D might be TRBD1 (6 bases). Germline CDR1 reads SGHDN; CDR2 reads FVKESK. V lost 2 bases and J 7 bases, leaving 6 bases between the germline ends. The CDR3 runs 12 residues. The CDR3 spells CASSQQGNIQYF. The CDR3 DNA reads TGTGCCAGCAGCCAACAGGGGAACATTCAGTACTTC.

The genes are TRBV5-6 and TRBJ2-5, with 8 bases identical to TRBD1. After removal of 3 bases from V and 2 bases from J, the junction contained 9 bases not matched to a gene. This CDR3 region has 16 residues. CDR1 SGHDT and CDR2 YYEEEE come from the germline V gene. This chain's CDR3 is CASSSRGQGWQETQYF. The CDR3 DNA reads TGTGCCAGCAGCTCCAGGGGGCAGGGCTGGCAAGAGACCCAGTACTTC.

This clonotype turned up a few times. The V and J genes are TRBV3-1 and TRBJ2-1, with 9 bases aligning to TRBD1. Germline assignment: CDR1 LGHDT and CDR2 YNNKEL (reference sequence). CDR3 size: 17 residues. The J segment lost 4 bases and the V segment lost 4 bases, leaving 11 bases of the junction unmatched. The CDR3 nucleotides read TGTGCCAGCAGCCGAGTACCAGGACAGGGGATATACAATGAGCAGTTCTTC. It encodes CASSRVPGQGIYNEQFF.

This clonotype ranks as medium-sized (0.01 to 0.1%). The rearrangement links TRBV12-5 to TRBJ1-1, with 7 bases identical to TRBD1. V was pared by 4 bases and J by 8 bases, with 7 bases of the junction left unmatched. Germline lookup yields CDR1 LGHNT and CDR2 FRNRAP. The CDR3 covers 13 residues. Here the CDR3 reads CASGWGTASEAFF. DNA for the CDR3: TGTGCTAGTGGTTGGGGGACAGCTTCCGAAGCTTTCTTT.

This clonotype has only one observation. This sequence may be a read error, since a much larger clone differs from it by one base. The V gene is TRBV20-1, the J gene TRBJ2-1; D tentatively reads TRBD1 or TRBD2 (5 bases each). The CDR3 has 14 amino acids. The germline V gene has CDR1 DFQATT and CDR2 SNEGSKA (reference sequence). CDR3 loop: CSAETGQGYNEQLF. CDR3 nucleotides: TGCAGTGCGGAGACGGGGCAGGGCTACAATGAGCAGTTGTTC.

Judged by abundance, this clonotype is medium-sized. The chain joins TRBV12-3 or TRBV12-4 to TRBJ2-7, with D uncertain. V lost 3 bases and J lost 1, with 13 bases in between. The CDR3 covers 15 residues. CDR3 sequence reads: CASSLLRRDSYEQYF. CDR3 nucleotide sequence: TGTGCCAGCAGTTTGTTGCGGCGAGATTCCTACGAGCAGTACTTC.

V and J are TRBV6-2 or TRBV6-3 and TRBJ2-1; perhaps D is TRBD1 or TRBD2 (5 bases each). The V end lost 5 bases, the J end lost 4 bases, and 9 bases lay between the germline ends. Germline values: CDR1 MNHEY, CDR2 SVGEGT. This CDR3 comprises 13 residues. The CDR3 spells CASSLREYNEQFF. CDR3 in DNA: TGTGCCAGCAGTCTCAGGGAGTACAATGAGCAGTTCTTC.

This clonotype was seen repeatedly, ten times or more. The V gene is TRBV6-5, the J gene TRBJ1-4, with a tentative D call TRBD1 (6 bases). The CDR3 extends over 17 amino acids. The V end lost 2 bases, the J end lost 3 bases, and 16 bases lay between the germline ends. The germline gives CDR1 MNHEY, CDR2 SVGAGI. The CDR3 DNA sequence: TGTGCCAGCAGTTACACAAGTACAGGGCTATCTAATGAAAAACTGTTTTTT. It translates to CASSYTSTGLSNEKLFF.

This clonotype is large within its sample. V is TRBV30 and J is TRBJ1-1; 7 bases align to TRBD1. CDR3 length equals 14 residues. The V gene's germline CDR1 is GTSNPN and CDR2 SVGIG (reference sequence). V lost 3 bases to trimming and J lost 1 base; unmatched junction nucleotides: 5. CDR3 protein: CAWSGDSGNTEAFF. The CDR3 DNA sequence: TGTGCCTGGAGCGGGGACAGTGGGAACACTGAAGCTTTCTTT.

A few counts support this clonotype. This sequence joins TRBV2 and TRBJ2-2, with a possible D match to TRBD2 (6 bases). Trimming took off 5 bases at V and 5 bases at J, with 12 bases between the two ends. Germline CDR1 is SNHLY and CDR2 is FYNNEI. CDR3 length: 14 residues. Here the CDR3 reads CASSSRRVTGELFF. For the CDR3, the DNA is TGTGCCAGCAGTTCAAGGAGGGTTACCGGGGAGCTGTTTTTT. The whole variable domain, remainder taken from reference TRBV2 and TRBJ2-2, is EPEVTQTPSHQVTQMGQEVILRCVPISNHLYFYWYRQILGQKVEFLVSFYNNEISEKSEIFDDQFSVERPDGSNFTLKIRSTKLEDSAMYFCASSSRRVTGELFFGEGSRLTVL.

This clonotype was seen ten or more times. The CDR3 nucleotides are TGTGCCAGCAACCTTGGTGGTTCCTCCTACGAGCAGTACTTC. It encodes CASNLGGSSYEQYF. The chain combines TRBV28 with TRBJ2-7, with D unresolved. The CDR3 totals 14 residues. The germline CDR1 and CDR2 sequences are MDHEN and SYDVKM. V was trimmed by 7 bases and J by 0 bases, leaving 13 bases between them. Full variable domain (missing parts from reference TRBV28 and TRBJ2-7): DVKVTQSSRYLVKRTGEKVFLECVQDMDHENMFWYRQDPGLGLRLIYFSYDVKMKEKGDIPEGYSVSREKKERFSLILESASTNQTSMYLCASNLGGSSYEQYFGPGTRLTVT.

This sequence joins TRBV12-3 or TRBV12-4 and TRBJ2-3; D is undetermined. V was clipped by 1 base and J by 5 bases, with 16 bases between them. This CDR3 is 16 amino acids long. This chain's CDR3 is CASSLGGSGVGDTQYF. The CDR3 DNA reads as TGTGCCAGCAGTTTAGGCGGTTCCGGCGTTGGAGATACGCAGTATTTT.

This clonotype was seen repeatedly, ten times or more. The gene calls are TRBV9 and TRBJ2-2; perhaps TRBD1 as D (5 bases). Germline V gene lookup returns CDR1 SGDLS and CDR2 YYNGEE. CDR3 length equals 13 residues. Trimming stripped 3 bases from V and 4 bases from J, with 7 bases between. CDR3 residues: CASSGTFTGELFF. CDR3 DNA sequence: TGTGCCAGCAGCGGGACATTCACCGGGGAGCTGTTTTTT. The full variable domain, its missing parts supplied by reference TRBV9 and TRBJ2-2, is DSGVTQTPKHLITATGQRVTLRCSPRSGDLSVYWYQQSLDQGLQFLIQYYNGEERAKGNILERFSAQQFPDLHSELNLSSLELGDSALYFCASSGTFTGELFFGEGSRLTVL.

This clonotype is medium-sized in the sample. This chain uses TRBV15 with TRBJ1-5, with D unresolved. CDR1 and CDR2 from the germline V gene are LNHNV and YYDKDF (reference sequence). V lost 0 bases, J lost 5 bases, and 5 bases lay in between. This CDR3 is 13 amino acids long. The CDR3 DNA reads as TGTGCCACCAGCAGAGATGTTGATCAGCCCCAGCATTTT. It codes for CATSRDVDQPQHF.